This T cell receptor (beta chain) is drawn from a study of cytotoxic CD8 clonotypes in ibrutinib-treated CLL. Study overall: Some 25 partial and 2 complete responses; at median approximately 70 months, 14 remitted, about 12 progressed. Broader study findings: Public clonotypes were uncommon and contracted or stayed stable on treatment. Sustained-remission and progressing patients were not sampled at matched times.

Concerning this clone: What it binds is not known.

Unmatched junction bases numbered 3, after V lost 4 bases and J lost 5 bases. The germline V gene encodes CDR1 MNHNS and CDR2 SASEGT. CDR3 length equals 14 residues. This table comes from immunoSEQ multiplex PCR, and its TCRdb copy is limited to in-frame clones, with some not included. The sample gives about 50,000 clones, 57% of which show up once; around a quarter is in the top ten. The sequence was obtained from a human donor with chronic lymphocytic leukemia. The chain is built from TRBV6-1 and TRBJ2-3; 10 bases agree with TRBD1. The starting material was PBMCs, obtained after 24 months of ibrutinib treatment. CDR3 DNA: TGTGCCAGCAGTGTGGGGGACAGGGGAGATACGCAGTATTTT. The encoded protein is CASSVGDRGDTQYF.